This T cell receptor beta chain was observed in a study of blood T cell repertoires in COVID-19. Overall study context: Specimens from acute and convalescent COVID-19 originated in the United States, Italy and Spain. Sources were T cells, B-cell-depleted T cells, or PBMCs; the material itself was cDNA or gDNA.

Per the study methods: Amplifying reference gene primers gave estimates of nucleated cell counts. Data came from immunoSEQ multiplex PCR; TCRdb stores just in-frame clones and leaves some out. D and trimming were read from the DNA, whereas the V and J calls and clone size are those reported in that table. The repertoire holds fewer than 250,000 clones, with approximately 84% as singletons. In germline, CDR1 is SGHKS, CDR2 YYEKEE (reference sequence). Trimming took 4 bases from V and 4 from J; bases not matched to a gene: 8. The CDR3 runs 14 residues. The chain has TRBV5-5 and TRBJ2-7, with TRBD1 matching over 7 bases. Sequencing input: peripheral blood. The TCR was taken from a woman aged 50 to 60 with active or convalescent COVID-19. The CDR3 DNA follows: TGTGCCAGCAGCAGCACCGGGACAGCGTACGAGCAGTACGTC. It specifies CASSSTGTAYEQYV.